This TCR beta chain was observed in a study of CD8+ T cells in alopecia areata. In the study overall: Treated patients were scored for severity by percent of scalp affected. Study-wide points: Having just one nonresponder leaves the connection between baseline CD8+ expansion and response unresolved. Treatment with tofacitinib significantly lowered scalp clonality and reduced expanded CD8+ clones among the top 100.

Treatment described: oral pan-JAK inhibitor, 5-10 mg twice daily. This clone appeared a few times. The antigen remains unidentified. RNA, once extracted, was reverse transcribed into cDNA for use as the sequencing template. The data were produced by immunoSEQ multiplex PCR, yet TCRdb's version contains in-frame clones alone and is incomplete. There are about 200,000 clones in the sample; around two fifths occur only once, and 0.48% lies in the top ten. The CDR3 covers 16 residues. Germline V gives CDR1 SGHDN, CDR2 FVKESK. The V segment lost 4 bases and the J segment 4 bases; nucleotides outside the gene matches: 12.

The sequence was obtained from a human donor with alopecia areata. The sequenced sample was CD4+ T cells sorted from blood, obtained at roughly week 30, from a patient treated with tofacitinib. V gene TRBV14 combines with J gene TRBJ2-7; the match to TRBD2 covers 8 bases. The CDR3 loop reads CASSPIGERGNYEQYF. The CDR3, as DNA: TGTGCCAGCAGCCCCATAGGGGAGCGGGGGAATTACGAGCAGTACTTC.